The source of this TCR beta chain is a study of T cells after yellow fever vaccination. At the level of the study: The fractions with low cell numbers were processed using SMART-Seq v4 Ultra Low Input. The study, taken as a whole, reports: Contamination of FACS-sorted repertoires by abundant clonotypes from the bulk population could occur.

In its sample, this clonotype was seen many times. The antigen remains unidentified. Making TCR cDNA involved 5'RACE template switching, which added UMIs and a universal primer site. TCRdb passed the 5' RACE reads through MiXCR, listing each CDR3 protein once. The table includes some 340,000 distinct CDR3 sequences, approximately 12% detected once. The CDR3 consists of 16 residues. V shed 4 bases and J 6 bases; nucleotides not matched to a gene: 11. Per the germline V gene, CDR1 is SGHRS and CDR2 is YFSETQ. Source: CD4+ T cells sorted from PBMCs, taken 45 days after the yellow fever booster vaccination. The receptor was isolated from a man between 18 and 29 years old who received the YFV17D yellow fever vaccine. V and J are TRBV5-1 and TRBJ2-7; TRBD2 agrees at 12 bases. CDR3 bases: TGCGCCAGCAGCGAGAGGGCTAGCGGGGGGGCCTTCGAGCAGTACTTC. As protein: CASSERASGGAFEQYF.